The sequence of this TCR beta chain was determined in a study of cytomegalovirus exposure and HLA in healthy donors. Overall study: A subsequent analysis reported that the 120 validation repertoires were produced on the same platform that had also been used for the roughly 700 first-cohort repertoires. General observations from the study: Altogether, 150 to 200 TCR beta chains were recorded as cytomegalovirus-associated. It was found in a later analysis that first-cohort TCR clusters tended to co-occur in the 90 to 150 validation repertoires.

On this clone: Antigen specificity is unknown.

The donors were part of the validation cohort of roughly 110 subjects. That cohort was separate from the first cohort, which comprised 500 to 700 subjects. This CDR3 has 14 amino acids. The V gene end was trimmed by 2 bases and the J gene end by 3 bases; junction bases not matched to a gene: 5. The germline gives CDR1 GTSNPN, CDR2 SVGIG (reference sequence). The method was immunoSEQ multiplex PCR; TCRdb's version includes in-frame clones alone and lacks a portion of them. This sample has over 150,000 clones, with about 96% found just once. Specimen: PBMCs. The sequence derives from a woman aged 18-35 years in good health and CMV-seronegative. V usage is TRBV30 and J usage is TRBJ2-3, with TRBD2 matching over 7 bases. The CDR3 sequence: CAWSQGGGTDTQYF. The CDR3, as DNA: TGTGCCTGGAGTCAGGGCGGGGGTACAGATACGCAGTATTTT.